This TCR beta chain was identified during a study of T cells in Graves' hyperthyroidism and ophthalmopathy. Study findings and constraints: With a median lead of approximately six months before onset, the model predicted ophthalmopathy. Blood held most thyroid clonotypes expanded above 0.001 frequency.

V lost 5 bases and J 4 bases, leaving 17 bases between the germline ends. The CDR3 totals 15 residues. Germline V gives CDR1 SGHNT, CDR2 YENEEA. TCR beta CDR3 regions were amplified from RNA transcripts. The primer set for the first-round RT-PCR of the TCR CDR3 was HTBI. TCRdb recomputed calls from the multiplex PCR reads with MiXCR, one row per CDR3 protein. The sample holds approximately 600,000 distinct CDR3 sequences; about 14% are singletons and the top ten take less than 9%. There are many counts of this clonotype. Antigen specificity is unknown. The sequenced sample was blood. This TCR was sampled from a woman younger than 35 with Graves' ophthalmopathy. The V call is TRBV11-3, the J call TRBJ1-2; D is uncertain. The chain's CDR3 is CASSPYTASVYGYTF. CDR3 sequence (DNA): TGTGCCAGCAGCCCCTATACAGCTTCCGTCTATGGCTACACCTTC.